This note documents a single T cell receptor (beta chain) sequence. This sample was included in a study of cytomegalovirus exposure and HLA in healthy donors. Trimming cost V 4 bases and J 3 bases; bases outside gene matches: 6. Germline CDR1 reads MNHEY; CDR2 reads SVGAGI. The CDR3 has 14 residues. With 60 Vbeta and 13 Jbeta primers, the PCR was carried out. The method was immunoSEQ multiplex PCR; TCRdb's version includes in-frame clones alone and lacks a portion of them. This sample has 87,000 or so clones; less than 8% occur once, and the top ten carry about 2.5%. The sequenced sample consisted of PBMCs. The chain couples TRBV6-5 to TRBJ2-7; TRBD1 matches at 7 bases. This TCR came from a man between 50 and 59 years old in good health and CMV-seronegative. The CDR3 DNA follows: TGTGCCAGCAGTTCGCCGGGACAGATCTACGAGCAGTACTTC. Translated, it gives CASSSPGQIYEQYF.